The 19 T cell receptor beta chains below come from one sample, sequenced in a study of blood T cell repertoires in COVID-19. Measured with immunoSEQ multiplex PCR; TCRdb has only the in-frame clones, and not every one. The sample has about 94,000 clones, more than 65% seen once. The sequenced sample was peripheral blood. The origin of the receptors is a man aged 55 to 70 with acute or convalescent COVID-19.

This chain joins TRBV3-1 (or the pseudogene TRBV3-2) and TRBJ1-2; D gene ambiguous. CDR1 and CDR2 from the germline V gene are LGHDT and YNNKEL (reference sequence). This CDR3 contains 14 residues. The V end lost 1 base, the J end lost 6 bases, and 12 bases lay between the germline ends. The CDR3 nucleotides are TGTGCCAGCAGCCAAGTGCGGCAAGTAGATGGCTACACCTTC. Amino acids: CASSQVRQVDGYTF.

This chain connects TRBV6-5 to TRBJ2-7; D gene ambiguous. This CDR3 contains 14 residues. CDR1 and CDR2 (germline): MNHEY, SVGAGI. Trimming pared 0 bases from V and 0 bases from J, leaving 6 bases between. In DNA, the CDR3 is TGTGCCAGCAGTTACTCGCGGAGCTCCTACGAGCAGTACTTC. Protein sequence: CASSYSRSSYEQYF.

The count of this clone is one. The chain carries TRBV15 and TRBJ1-2; D is perhaps TRBD1 (5 bases). The CDR3 contains 16 residues. In germline, CDR1 is LNHNV, CDR2 YYDKDF (reference sequence). Deletions cut 3 bases from V and 1 base from J, with 15 bases between. The CDR3 DNA sequence: TGTGCCACCAGCAGGGGAATGGGACTGATTAACTATGGCTACACCTTC. It codes for CATSRGMGLINYGYTF. The full variable domain, rest sourced from reference TRBV15 and TRBJ1-2, is DAMVIQNPRYQVTQFGKPVTLSCSQTLNHNVMYWYQQKSSQAPKLLFHYYDKDFNNEADTPDNFQSRRPNTSFCFLDIRSPGLGDTAMYLCATSRGMGLINYGYTFGSGTRLTVV.

This chain links TRBV30 with TRBJ1-1, with unresolved D. CDR3 length: 11 amino acids. The V gene's germline CDR1 is GTSNPN and CDR2 SVGIG (reference sequence). Deletions cut 4 bases from V and 3 bases from J, with 6 bases between. The CDR3 nucleotides are TGTGCCTGGAATGGCTACACTGAAGCTTTCTTT. Protein: CAWNGYTEAFF. Full variable domain (rest looked up from reference TRBV30 and TRBJ1-1): SQTIHQWPATLVQPVGSPLSLECTVEGTSNPNLYWYRQAAGRGLQLLFYSVGIGQISSEVPQNLSASRPQDRQFILSSKKLLLSDSGFYLCAWNGYTEAFFGQGTRLTVV.

The chain employs TRBV6-5 and TRBJ1-2, with 7 bases aligning to TRBD1. CDR1 and CDR2 (germline): MNHEY, SVGAGI. The CDR3 loop spans 13 amino acids. V lost 8 bases to trimming and J lost 8 bases; unmatched junction nucleotides: 11. The CDR3 sequence: CASLSTGRHGYTF. The CDR3 DNA reads as TGTGCCAGCTTATCGACAGGGCGGCACGGCTACACCTTC.

The V and J genes are TRBV14 and TRBJ2-5; 12 nucleotides agree with TRBD2. This CDR3 comprises 17 residues. V lost 2 bases, J lost 4 bases, and 8 bases stayed unmatched. In germline, CDR1 is SGHDN, CDR2 FVKESK. The CDR3 protein is CASSQPGGLAGLETQYF. CDR3 bases: TGTGCCAGCAGCCAACCGGGCGGACTAGCGGGGTTAGAGACCCAGTACTTC.

This chain connects TRBV7-9 to TRBJ2-5; tentative D call: TRBD2 (5 bases). This CDR3 contains 14 residues. Deletions cut 10 bases from V and 3 bases from J, with 18 bases between. Looked up from germline, CDR1 is SEHNR and CDR2 is FQNEAQ (reference sequence). CDR3 DNA: TGTGCCACCTTACGGGCGGGCTTCAAAGAGACCCAGTACTTC. Translation gives CATLRAGFKETQYF.

The chain carries TRBV6-5 and TRBJ2-7, with TRBD2 identical over 7 bases. V was clipped by 10 bases and J by 7 bases; unmatched bases: 16. The germline gives CDR1 MNHEY, CDR2 SVGAGI. The length of the CDR3 is 14 residues. Here the CDR3 DNA reads TGTGCCACTACGTTGGGGGGAGGGGTGGAAGAGCAGTACTTC. It encodes CATTLGGGVEEQYF.

J is TRBJ1-2 and V is TRBV6-4, with D maybe TRBD1 (6 bases). This CDR3 contains 13 residues. Looked up from germline, CDR1 is MRHNA and CDR2 is SNTAGT. Trimming shortened V by 3 bases and J by 6 bases, and 11 bases separated the two germline ends. The CDR3 loop is CASSDDRKNGYTF. The CDR3 DNA sequence: TGTGCCAGCAGTGATGACAGGAAGAATGGCTACACCTTC.

This clone has only one observation. This chain connects TRBV30 to TRBJ1-2, with TRBD1 matching over 9 bases. The trim removed 4 bases at V and 2 bases at J, leaving 5 bases unmatched. Germline values: CDR1 GTSNPN, CDR2 SVGIG (reference sequence). The CDR3 length is 14 residues. Here the CDR3 reads CAWNPGQGNYGYTF. The CDR3 region has the DNA TGTGCCTGGAACCCGGGACAGGGAAACTATGGCTACACCTTC.

V is TRBV24-1 and J is TRBJ2-1; 13 bases line up with TRBD2. This CDR3 has 16 amino acids. Trimming removed 4 bases from V and 4 bases from J; junction bases left unmatched: 3. Germline CDR1 KGHDR, CDR2 SFDVKD. CDR3 region: CATSDLLAGGYNEQFF. The DNA of the CDR3 is TGTGCCACCAGTGACTTACTAGCGGGGGGGTACAATGAGCAGTTCTTC.

The genes are TRBV18 and TRBJ1-6; D is perhaps TRBD1 (6 bases). V lost 4 bases and J lost 14, with 18 bases in between. This CDR3 has 14 amino acids. Germline V gene data show CDR1 as KGHSH and CDR2 as LQKENI. CDR3 nucleotide sequence: TGTGCCAGCTCACTTACTCAGGGGAGGGAAACCCTCCACTTT. Its protein is CASSLTQGRETLHF.

The chain couples TRBV6-2 or TRBV6-3 to TRBJ1-5; TRBD1 matches 7 bases. The J segment lost 6 bases and the V segment lost 2 bases, leaving 7 bases of the junction unmatched. The length of the CDR3 is 15 residues. Germline CDR1 MNHEY, CDR2 SVGEGT. As DNA, the CDR3 is TGTGCCAGCAGTTACGGAGGGGGCGGAGGTCAGCCCCAGCATTTT. Residues: CASSYGGGGGQPQHF.

The chain has TRBV7-9 and TRBJ1-2; 9 positions agree with TRBD1. V was clipped by 5 bases and J by 8 bases; unmatched bases: 12. In germline, CDR1 is SEHNR, CDR2 FQNEAQ (reference sequence). The CDR3 contains 15 residues. CDR3 amino acids: CASSVAGTGRNGYTF. The CDR3 nucleotides read TGTGCCAGCAGCGTCGCCGGGACAGGGCGGAACGGCTACACCTTC. Based on the CDR3 plus reference TRBV7-9 and TRBJ1-2, the full variable domain is DTGVSQNPRHKITKRGQNVTFRCDPISEHNRLYWYRQTLGQGPEFLTYFQNEAQLEKSRLLSDRFSAERPKGSFSTLEIQRTEQGDSAMYLCASSVAGTGRNGYTFGSGTRLTVV.

In this sample, this clone turned up once. The gene calls are TRBV5-6 and TRBJ1-5; perhaps TRBD1 as D (5 bases). Between the trimmed V and J ends, which lost 2 bases and 7 bases, there was a span of 13 bases. The germline V gene encodes CDR1 SGHDT and CDR2 YYEEEE. The CDR3 spans 14 residues. The CDR3 DNA reads TGTGCCAGCAGCTTAAATGCAAGGGGCCAGCCCCAGCATTTT. This translates into CASSLNARGQPQHF.

The gene calls are TRBV24-1 and TRBJ2-5, with a weak D call TRBD1 (6 bases). In germline, CDR1 is KGHDR, CDR2 SFDVKD. This CDR3 is 15 amino acids long. Trimming left V 4 bases short and J 2 bases short, with 13 bases between. CDR3 residues: CATSDRDTHQETQYF. The CDR3 region has the DNA TGTGCCACCAGTGACCGGGACACCCATCAAGAGACCCAGTACTTC.

The chain links TRBV3-1 (or the pseudogene TRBV3-2) to TRBJ2-1; D may be TRBD2 (6 bases). Germline V lookup: CDR1 LGHDT, CDR2 YNNKEL (reference sequence). The CDR3 is made up of 16 amino acids. With 4 bases removed from V and 0 bases from J, the gap between germline ends came to 13 bases. This CDR3 is CASSRIGGPSYNEQFF. CDR3 nucleotide sequence: TGTGCCAGCAGCCGAATCGGGGGTCCCTCCTACAATGAGCAGTTCTTC.

V is TRBV5-8 and J is TRBJ2-3, with D unresolved. Per germline, CDR1 SGHTS and CDR2 YDEGEE. Trimming cost V 2 bases and J 0 bases, with 7 bases left between them. CDR3 length: 14 residues. The CDR3 nucleotides read TGTGCCAGCAGCTTCGCACGGAGCACAGATACGCAGTATTTT. Its translation: CASSFARSTDTQYF.

This CDR3 reads CASSVGSGGTEAFF. For the CDR3, the DNA is TGTGCCAGCAGCGTAGGTTCGGGAGGCACTGAAGCTTTCTTT. The J gene is TRBJ1-1, the V gene TRBV9; no clear D gene. This CDR3 spans 14 amino acids. Germline values: CDR1 SGDLS, CDR2 YYNGEE. V was pared by 0 bases and J by 4 bases, with 10 bases between.